One and the same sample provided the 13 T cell receptor beta chains below, sequenced in a study of T cells after yellow fever vaccination (dated by TCRdb to 2018 to 2020). According to the study, the label for this sample's treatment or condition signals: live attenuated yellow fever vaccine strain. To prepare the library, 5' RACE was applied. Sequencing instrument: Illumina NovaSeq 6000. Starting from the raw public reads, TCRdb applied fastp trimming at Q25, assembled clones with MiXCR and retained in-frame beta chains. Each entry merges the rows of one CDR3 protein and shows their most common DNA and genes. The sample includes around 200,000 distinct CDR3 sequences, with about 11% observed a single time. Together, the top ten hold approximately 34% of the sample. The specimen comprised CD8+ T cells sorted from PBMCs, sampled 15 days after the yellow fever booster vaccination. These receptors originate from a man between 18 and 29 years old who received the YFV17D yellow fever vaccine.

This clonotype was recorded a few times. V is TRBV23-1 and J is TRBJ2-3; D remains unclear. TRBV23-1 belongs to the ORF category, with a function that is uncertain. The CDR3 is 14 residues long. With 2 bases removed from V and 5 bases from J, the gap between germline ends came to 11 bases. DNA for the CDR3: TGCGCCAGCAGTCAAGTCGGTCGCTTAGATACGCAGTATTTT. Translation gives CASSQVGRLDTQYF.

This clonotype has only a few counts. The CDR3 DNA reads as TGTGCCAGCAGCTTAGTTAGCGGGGGGGTCACAGATACGCAGTATTTT. This gives the protein CASSLVSGGVTDTQYF. The rearrangement links TRBV7-8 to TRBJ2-3, with 11 positions matching TRBD2. The germline V gene encodes CDR1 SGHVS and CDR2 FQNEAQ. The CDR3 sequence is 16 residues long. J gave up 2 bases and V 1 base, and 2 bases lay outside the gene matches.

Only a few counts were recorded for this clonotype. The CDR3 DNA sequence: TGTGCCAGCAGGGAACCGGGCCCCAATCAGCCCCAGCATTTT. Its translation: CASREPGPNQPQHF. The J gene is TRBJ1-5, the V gene TRBV12-3 or TRBV12-4; D not resolved. The CDR3 loop spans 14 amino acids. V was cut by 6 bases and J by 3 bases, with 12 bases left in between.

J is TRBJ2-7 and V is TRBV11-2, with 9 bases aligning to TRBD2. Germline loops: CDR1 SGHAT, CDR2 FQNNGV. This CDR3 has 15 amino acids. Unmatched junction bases numbered 8, after V lost 5 bases and J lost 3 bases. DNA of the CDR3: TGTGCCAGCAGCACAACTAGCGGGCTGGTCTACGAGCAGTACTTC. Its translation is CASSTTSGLVYEQYF.

The CDR3 DNA is TGCGCCAGCAGCTTGGCCAGGGGGTCCGGGGAGCTGTTTTTT. It translates to CASSLARGSGELFF. The V gene is TRBV5-1, the J gene TRBJ2-2; the match to TRBD1 covers 7 bases. The CDR3 extends over 14 amino acids. The V gene's germline CDR1 is SGHRS and CDR2 YFSETQ. With V trimmed by 0 bases and J by 6 bases, 2 bases remained unmatched.

This clonotype was detected only a few times. This sequence joins TRBV6-6 and TRBJ1-2; maybe TRBD1 (5 bases). The V end lost 4 bases, the J end lost 4 bases, and 13 bases lay between the germline ends. The CDR3 spans 14 residues. Per germline, CDR1 MNHNY and CDR2 SVGAGI (reference sequence). The chain's CDR3 is CASSFSTAFYGYTF. The DNA of the CDR3 is TGTGCCAGCAGTTTCTCGACAGCCTTCTATGGCTACACCTTC.

The V and J genes are TRBV4-3 and TRBJ2-1; 11 positions match TRBD1. CDR1 LGHNA and CDR2 YSLEER come from the germline V gene. The CDR3 spans 16 residues. With 1 base clipped from V and 7 bases from J, the junction kept 6 bases outside the gene matches. The CDR3 sequence: CASSQGGTGGGNEQFF. The CDR3 region has the DNA TGCGCCAGCAGCCAAGGGGGGACAGGGGGTGGAAATGAGCAGTTCTTC.

Only a few counts were recorded for this clonotype. V gene TRBV9 combines with J gene TRBJ2-1, with 7 positions matching TRBD1. Germline lookup yields CDR1 SGDLS and CDR2 YYNGEE. This CDR3 region has 15 residues. V shed 4 bases, J shed 9 bases, and the junction held 13 bases outside the gene matches. This CDR3 is CASSLNRGRRAEQFF. The DNA of the CDR3 is TGTGCCAGCAGCCTTAACAGGGGTCGGCGGGCTGAGCAGTTCTTC.

This clonotype was seen a handful of times. The V gene is TRBV19, the J gene TRBJ2-5, with 8 bases aligning to TRBD1. CDR3 length: 14 residues. Germline lookup yields CDR1 LNHDA and CDR2 SQIVND (reference sequence). J was trimmed by 4 bases and V by 5 bases; bases with no gene match: 6. The CDR3 loop is CASSARQGLETQYF. The CDR3 nucleotides are TGTGCCAGTAGTGCTCGACAGGGGCTAGAGACCCAGTACTTC.

The gene calls are TRBV29-1 and TRBJ2-1; D is possibly TRBD2 (6 bases). The CDR3 length is 11 residues. Trimming took 1 base from V and 10 from J, leaving 8 bases between them. Germline CDR1 is SQVTM and CDR2 is ANQGSEA. The CDR3: CSVEGGLEQFF. In nucleotides, the CDR3 is TGCAGCGTTGAAGGGGGACTGGAGCAGTTCTTC.

This clonotype was counted a few times. The chain employs TRBV7-2 and TRBJ2-3; 12 bases align to TRBD2. The CDR3 is 18 residues long. Unmatched junction bases numbered 7, after V lost 1 base and J lost 2 bases. Germline-derived CDR1 and CDR2 are SGHTA and FQGNSA. CDR3 protein: CASSLGTSGGFHTDTQYF. DNA of the CDR3: TGTGCCAGCAGCTTAGGAACTAGCGGGGGGTTCCACACAGATACGCAGTATTTT.

This clonotype was found a few times. The chain carries TRBV24-1 and TRBJ1-1; D is unresolved. Germline V CDR1 and CDR2: KGHDR, SFDVKD. The CDR3 covers 13 residues. V lost 0 bases to trimming and J lost 2 bases, with 3 bases between them. CDR3 in amino acids: CATSDLTNTEAFF. In DNA, the CDR3 is TGTGCCACCAGTGATTTGACCAACACTGAAGCTTTCTTT.

The sample holds a few counts of this clonotype. The rearrangement links TRBV6-5 to TRBJ1-2; 10 positions agree with TRBD1. After removal of 1 base from V and 7 bases from J, the junction contained 6 bases not matched to a gene. Germline CDR1 MNHEY, CDR2 SVGAGI. The CDR3 consists of 15 residues. CDR3 amino acids: CASSYFGQGDPGYTF. The CDR3 coding sequence is TGTGCCAGCAGTTACTTCGGACAGGGGGACCCTGGCTACACCTTC.